Detailed here is one T cell receptor (beta chain). In the original analysis: The assay estimated nucleated cells by amplifying reference gene primers. This table comes from immunoSEQ multiplex PCR, and its TCRdb copy is limited to in-frame clones, with some not included. That table furnishes V, J and clone size, whereas the DNA furnished D and trimming. Among about 150,000 clones listed, roughly 90% were seen once. This sample stems from a study of blood T cell repertoires in COVID-19. The overall study: Spain, Italy and the United States supplied samples that represented acute and convalescent COVID-19. T cells, B-cell-depleted T cells, or PBMCs provided the cDNA or gDNA that served as material.

The CDR3 extends over 14 amino acids. The germline gives CDR1 SNHLY, CDR2 FYNNEI. V lost 2 bases and J lost 3; bases outside the gene matches: 2. V gene TRBV2 combines with J gene TRBJ1-2; 8 nucleotides agree with TRBD1. This receptor was taken from a man aged 50 or older with acute or convalescent COVID-19. The sequenced sample was peripheral blood. CDR3 in DNA: TGTGCCAGCAGTGAACAGGGGGCGGACTATGGCTACACCTTC. It encodes CASSEQGADYGYTF.